This T cell receptor beta chain was documented in a study of OX40 agonist ivuxolimab in advanced cancers. Study-level results: CD4+ T cells averaged fewer expanded clones than CD8+ T cells. Expanded peripheral T cell antigen specificity was not determined.

Concerning this clone: Its antigen is as yet unknown.

This table comes from immunoSEQ multiplex PCR, and its TCRdb copy is limited to in-frame clones, with some not included. Counted here are 100,000 to 150,000 clones, 85% to 95% occurring once; the ten biggest clones make up about 0.81%. The CDR3 runs to 17 residues. Looked up from germline, CDR1 is MDHEN and CDR2 is SYDVKM. Trimming removed 6 bases at V and 3 bases at J, with 20 bases between. The clonotype comes from an adult with an advanced solid tumor such as melanoma, head and neck, liver or kidney cancer. The chain joins TRBV28 to TRBJ2-2; TRBD2 might be the D (6 bases). The source material was CD4+ or CD8+ T cells sorted from blood, sampled in a trial of the OX40 agonist ivuxolimab. The CDR3 region has the DNA TGTGCCAGCAGCCCCGAAGGATGGTGGGGGGACACCGGGGAGCTGTTTTTT. Translation: CASSPEGWWGDTGELFF.